This T cell receptor beta chain was observed in a study of neurological immune-mediated disorders. This CDR3 has 12 residues. Germline V lookup: CDR1 MDHEN, CDR2 SYDVKM. Trimming pared 6 bases from V and 2 bases from J, leaving 8 bases between. MiXCR, run by TCRdb on the 5' RACE reads, gives a single entry per CDR3 protein. The sample lists more than 50,000 distinct CDR3 sequences; approximately 3.1% were seen once. At least ten counts were recorded for this clonotype. The origin of this receptor is a woman aged 55-75 years with multiple sclerosis. The chain carries TRBV28 and TRBJ2-7; D is possibly TRBD1 (6 bases). Sequencing was done on a sample of PBMCs. Here the CDR3 reads CASRRTAYEQYF. The CDR3 DNA sequence: TGTGCCAGCAGGAGGACAGCCTACGAGCAGTACTTC.